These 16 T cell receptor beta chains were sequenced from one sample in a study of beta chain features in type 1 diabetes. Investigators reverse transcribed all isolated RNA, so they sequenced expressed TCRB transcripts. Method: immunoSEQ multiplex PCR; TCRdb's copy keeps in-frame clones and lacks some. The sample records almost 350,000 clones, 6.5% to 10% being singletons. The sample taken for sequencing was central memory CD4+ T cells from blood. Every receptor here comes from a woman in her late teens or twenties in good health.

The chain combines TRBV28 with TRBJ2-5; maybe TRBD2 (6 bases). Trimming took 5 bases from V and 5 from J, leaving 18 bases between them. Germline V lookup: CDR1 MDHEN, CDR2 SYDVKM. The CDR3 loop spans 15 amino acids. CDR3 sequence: CASSPGGNGMETQYF. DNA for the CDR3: TGTGCCAGCAGTCCCGGCGGGAATGGAATGGAGACCCAGTACTTC. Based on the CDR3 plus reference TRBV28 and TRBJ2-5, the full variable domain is DVKVTQSSRYLVKRTGEKVFLECVQDMDHENMFWYRQDPGLGLRLIYFSYDVKMKEKGDIPEGYSVSREKKERFSLILESASTNQTSMYLCASSPGGNGMETQYFGPGTRLLVL.

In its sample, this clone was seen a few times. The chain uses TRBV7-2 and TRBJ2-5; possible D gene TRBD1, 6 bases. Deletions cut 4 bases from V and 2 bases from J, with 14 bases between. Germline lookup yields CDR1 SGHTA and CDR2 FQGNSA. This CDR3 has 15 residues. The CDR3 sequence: CASSWTPGVQETQYF. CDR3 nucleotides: TGTGCCAGCAGCTGGACCCCAGGGGTTCAAGAGACCCAGTACTTC.

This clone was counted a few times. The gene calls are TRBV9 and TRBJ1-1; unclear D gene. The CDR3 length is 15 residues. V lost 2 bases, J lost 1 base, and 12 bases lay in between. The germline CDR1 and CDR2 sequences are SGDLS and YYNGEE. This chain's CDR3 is CASSVAPLANTEAFF. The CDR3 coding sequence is TGTGCCAGCAGCGTTGCCCCGTTGGCGAACACTGAAGCTTTCTTT.

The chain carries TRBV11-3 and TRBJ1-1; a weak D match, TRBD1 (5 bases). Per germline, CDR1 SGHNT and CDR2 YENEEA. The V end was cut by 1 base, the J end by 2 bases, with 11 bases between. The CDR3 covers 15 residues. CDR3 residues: CASSLGRGRNTEAFF. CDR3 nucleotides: TGTGCCAGCAGCTTAGGCCGGGGCCGAAACACTGAAGCTTTCTTT.

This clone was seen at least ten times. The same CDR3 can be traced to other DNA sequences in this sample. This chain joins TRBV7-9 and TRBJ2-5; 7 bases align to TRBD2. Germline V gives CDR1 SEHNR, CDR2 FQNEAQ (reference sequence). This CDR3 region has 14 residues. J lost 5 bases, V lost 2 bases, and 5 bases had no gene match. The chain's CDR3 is CASSLPGRVETQYF. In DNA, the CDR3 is TGTGCCAGCAGCTTACCAGGGAGGGTGGAGACCCAGTACTTC.

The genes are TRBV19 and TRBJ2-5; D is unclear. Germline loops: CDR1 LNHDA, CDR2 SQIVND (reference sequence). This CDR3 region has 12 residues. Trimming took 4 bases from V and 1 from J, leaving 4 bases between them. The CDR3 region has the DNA TGTGCCAGTAGTAAAAGCCAAGAGACCCAGTACTTC. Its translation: CASSKSQETQYF.

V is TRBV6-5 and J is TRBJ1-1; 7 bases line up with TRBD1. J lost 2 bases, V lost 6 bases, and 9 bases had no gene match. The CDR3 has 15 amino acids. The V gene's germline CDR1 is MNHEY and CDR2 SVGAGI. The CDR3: CASRRGRDRNTEAFF. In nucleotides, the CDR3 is TGTGCCAGCAGACGAGGAAGGGACAGAAACACTGAAGCTTTCTTT.

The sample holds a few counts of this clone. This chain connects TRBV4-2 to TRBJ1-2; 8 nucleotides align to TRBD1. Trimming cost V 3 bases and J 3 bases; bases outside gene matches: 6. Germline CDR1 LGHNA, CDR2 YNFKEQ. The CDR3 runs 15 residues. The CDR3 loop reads CASSQVGQGDYGYTF. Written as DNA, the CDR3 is TGTGCCAGCAGCCAGGTCGGACAGGGCGACTATGGCTACACCTTC.

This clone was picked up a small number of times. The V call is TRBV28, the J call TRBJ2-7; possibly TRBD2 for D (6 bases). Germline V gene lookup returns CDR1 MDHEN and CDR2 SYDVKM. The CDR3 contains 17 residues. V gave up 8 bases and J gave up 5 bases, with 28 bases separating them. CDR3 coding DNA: TGTGCCAGCGCCTTTAGGCCCCGGGGGTCCGCAAAGGACGAGCAGTACTTC. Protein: CASAFRPRGSAKDEQYF.

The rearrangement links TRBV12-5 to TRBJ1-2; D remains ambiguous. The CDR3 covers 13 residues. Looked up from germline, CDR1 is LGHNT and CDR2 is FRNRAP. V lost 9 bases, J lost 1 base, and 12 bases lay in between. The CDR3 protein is CASPPAGNYGYTF. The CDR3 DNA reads TGTGCTAGCCCCCCGGCGGGTAACTATGGCTACACCTTC.

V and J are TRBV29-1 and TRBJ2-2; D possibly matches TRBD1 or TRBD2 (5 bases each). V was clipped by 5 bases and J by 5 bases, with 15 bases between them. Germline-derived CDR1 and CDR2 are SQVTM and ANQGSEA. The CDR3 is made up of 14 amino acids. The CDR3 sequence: CSVRYRTGTGELFF. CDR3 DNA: TGCAGCGTTCGTTACAGGACTGGGACCGGGGAGCTGTTTTTT.

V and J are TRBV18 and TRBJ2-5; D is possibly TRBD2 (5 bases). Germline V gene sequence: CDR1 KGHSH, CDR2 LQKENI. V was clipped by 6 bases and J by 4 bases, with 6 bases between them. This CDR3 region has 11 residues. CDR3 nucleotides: TGTGCCAGCTCCGGGATAGAGACCCAGTACTTC. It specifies CASSGIETQYF.

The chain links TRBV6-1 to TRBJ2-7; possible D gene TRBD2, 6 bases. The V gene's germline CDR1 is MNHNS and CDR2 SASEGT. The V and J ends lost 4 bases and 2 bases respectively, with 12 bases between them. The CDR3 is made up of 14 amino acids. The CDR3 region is CASSVGWGAYEQYF. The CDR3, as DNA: TGTGCCAGCAGTGTAGGTTGGGGGGCCTACGAGCAGTACTTC.

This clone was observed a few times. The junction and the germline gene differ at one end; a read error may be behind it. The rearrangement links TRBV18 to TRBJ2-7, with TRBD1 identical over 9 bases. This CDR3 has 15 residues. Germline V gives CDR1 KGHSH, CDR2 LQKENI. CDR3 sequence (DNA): TGTGCCAGCTCGCCACCCTCCGGGACAGGGAATGAGCAGTACTTC. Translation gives CASSPPSGTGNEQYF.

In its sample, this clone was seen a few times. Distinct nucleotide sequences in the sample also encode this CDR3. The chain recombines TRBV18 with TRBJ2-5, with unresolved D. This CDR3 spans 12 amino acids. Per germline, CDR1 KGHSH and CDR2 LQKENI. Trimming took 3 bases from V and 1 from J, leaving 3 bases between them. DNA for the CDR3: TGTGCCAGCTCACCTTCCCAAGAGACCCAGTACTTC. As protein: CASSPSQETQYF.

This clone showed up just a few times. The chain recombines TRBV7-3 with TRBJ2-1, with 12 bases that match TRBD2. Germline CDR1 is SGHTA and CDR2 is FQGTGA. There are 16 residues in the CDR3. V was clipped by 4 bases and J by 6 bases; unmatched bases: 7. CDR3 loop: CASSYSGTSGFNEQFF. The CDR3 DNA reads TGTGCCAGCAGCTACTCCGGGACTAGCGGGTTCAATGAGCAGTTCTTC. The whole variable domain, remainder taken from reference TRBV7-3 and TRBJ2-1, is GAGVSQTPSNKVTEKGKYVELRCDPISGHTALYWYRQSLGQGPEFLIYFQGTGAADDSGLPNDRFFAVRPEGSVSTLKIQRTERGDSAVYLCASSYSGTSGFNEQFFGPGTRLTVL.